Listed below are T cell receptor beta chains from one sample, sequenced in a study of shared clonotypes between healthy human individuals. Method: immunoSEQ multiplex PCR; TCRdb's copy keeps in-frame clones and lacks some. The data contain about 480,000 clones, 75% to 80% of them singletons. Sequences were obtained from PBMCs. All receptors come from a middle-aged woman in good health. Some clones in this sample may be carry-over from other donors' samples. Each CDR3 is given with its conserved first and last residue. Fields, in order: J gene, V gene, clone size, D gene, CDR3 protein, CDR3 DNA. The D gene is left open where the match is weak. A clone size is listed for some rows: how often the clone was seen (once, few, many), or a class if it is expanded.

TRBJ2-7,TRBV14,NA,NA,CASSPTNYEQYF,TGTGCCAGCAGCCCTACTAACTACGAGCAGTACTTC
TRBJ1-1,TRBV7-9,NA,TRBD1,CASSPRGRGQGGTEAFF,TGTGCCAGCAGCCCACGTGGCAGGGGGCAGGGGGGAACTGAAGCTTTCTTT
TRBJ2-7,TRBV27,NA,NA,CASSPNTAPQGGSYYEQYF,TGTGCCAGCAGTCCCAACACCGCACCCCAAGGGGGAAGTTACTACGAGCAGTACTTC
TRBJ2-1,TRBV11-2,NA,NA,CASTTGIYNEQFF,TGTGCCAGCACCACCGGTATTTACAATGAGCAGTTCTTC
TRBJ2-5,TRBV18,NA,NA,CASSPLGQSETQYF,TGTGCCAGCTCACCACTCGGACAGTCGGAGACCCAGTACTTC
TRBJ2-3,TRBV18,few,TRBD2,CASSRTSGSTDTQYF,TGTGCCAGCTCCCGCACTAGCGGGAGTACGGATACGCAGTATTTT
TRBJ2-5,TRBV2,NA,TRBD2,CASSDYRLGSSGGETQYF,TGTGCCAGCAGTGATTATCGTCTAGGGTCTAGCGGAGGGGAGACCCAGTACTTC
TRBJ1-1,TRBV18,NA,NA,CASTTDSFTEAFF,TGTGCCAGCACGACGGACAGCTTCACTGAAGCTTTCTTT
TRBJ1-2,TRBV30,few,NA,CAWSPPDGGEYGYTF,TGTGCCTGGAGTCCGCCCGACGGGGGGGAATATGGCTACACCTTC
TRBJ2-1,TRBV19,NA,NA,CASSSRNRDNEQFF,TGTGCCAGTAGTTCCCGGAACAGAGACAATGAGCAGTTCTTC
TRBJ1-1,TRBV14,many,NA,CASSQVSWNTEAFF,TGTGCCAGCAGCCAAGTCTCGTGGAACACTGAAGCTTTCTTT
TRBJ2-3,TRBV5-1,NA,TRBD2,CASSLQGLAGGPTDTQYF,TGCGCCAGCAGCTTGCAAGGACTAGCGGGAGGGCCCACAGATACGCAGTATTTT
TRBJ2-7,TRBV9,NA,NA,CASSLQGGEQYF,TGTGCCAGCAGCCTCCAAGGGGGGGAGCAGTACTTC
TRBJ2-3,TRBV19,NA,NA,CASSTAMDTLTDTQYF,TGTGCCAGTAGTACCGCGATGGACACCCTCACAGATACGCAGTATTTT
TRBJ1-2,TRBV28,once,NA,CASRWGFDGYTF,TGTGCCAGCAGATGGGGCTTCGATGGCTACACCTTC
TRBJ2-3,TRBV10-3,NA,TRBD2,CAIRASGDGRDTQYF,TGTGCCATCAGGGCTAGCGGGGACGGTCGAGATACGCAGTATTTT
TRBJ2-3,TRBV10-2,NA,NA,CASSESGTDTQYF,TGCGCCAGCAGTGAGTCCGGCACAGATACGCAGTATTTT
TRBJ2-3,TRBV30,NA,TRBD2,CAWRGGSDTQYF,TGTGCCTGGAGGGGAGGGTCAGATACGCAGTATTTT
TRBJ1-2,TRBV29-1,NA,TRBD1,CSVGNVGTGGDGYTF,TGCAGCGTTGGAAATGTGGGGACAGGGGGGGATGGCTACACCTTC
TRBJ2-2,TRBV6-5,NA,TRBD1,CASSWRMTGAGELFF,TGTGCCAGCAGTTGGAGAATGACAGGGGCCGGGGAGCTGTTTTTT